Each of the 15 T cell receptor beta chains below was sequenced from the same sample in a study of blood T cell repertoires in COVID-19. Clones were sequenced by immunoSEQ multiplex PCR, and TCRdb holds only the in-frame ones, with some missing. The sample includes 150,000 to 200,000 clones, approximately 86% seen only once; the top ten take 2% to 3%. The sequencing sample was made of peripheral blood. These receptors were obtained from an elderly woman with COVID-19, enrolled during active disease.

The J gene is TRBJ2-1, the V gene TRBV18; 7 bases line up with TRBD2. With 3 bases clipped from V and 9 bases from J, the junction kept 11 bases outside the gene matches. Germline CDR1 and CDR2: KGHSH and LQKENI. The CDR3 length is 15 residues. The CDR3 nucleotides read TGTGCCAGCTCACCCGGGACTCGGGAGGTAGGTGAGCAGTTCTTC. This gives the protein CASSPGTREVGEQFF.

This chain links TRBV7-9 with TRBJ2-3, with 8 bases that match TRBD2. CDR1 is SEHNR and CDR2 is FQNEAQ in the germline V gene (reference sequence). V was clipped by 5 bases and J by 1 base; unmatched bases: 5. There are 15 residues in the CDR3. CDR3 loop: CASSLSGSRTDTQYF. Here the CDR3 DNA reads TGTGCCAGCAGCCTGAGCGGGAGCCGCACAGATACGCAGTATTTT.

A remark on this clone: This same CDR3 is encoded by further DNA sequences in the sample. The chain links TRBV11-2 to TRBJ1-1, with D possibly matching TRBD1 (6 bases). From germline, CDR1 is SGHAT and CDR2 FQNNGV. The CDR3 has 14 residues. Trimming stripped 1 base from V and 4 bases from J, with 10 bases between. CDR3 sequence: CASSLGTGITEAFF. In nucleotides, the CDR3 is TGTGCCAGCAGCTTAGGAACAGGGATCACTGAAGCTTTCTTT.

This clone came up once. The chain couples TRBV5-1 to TRBJ1-2; TRBD1 agrees at 10 bases. CDR1 and CDR2 from the germline V gene are SGHRS and YFSETQ. This CDR3 is built from 15 residues. The junction had 7 bases not matched to a gene; V was cut back by 4 bases and J by 4 bases. CDR3 nucleotides: TGCGCCAGCAGCCCGGAGGGACAGGGGCCCTATGGCTACACCTTC. Translating gives CASSPEGQGPYGYTF.

The chain links TRBV3-1 (or the pseudogene TRBV3-2) to TRBJ2-7; the D gene is possibly TRBD1 (5 bases). CDR1 LGHDT and CDR2 YNNKEL come from the germline V gene (reference sequence). Deletions cut 4 bases from V and 5 bases from J, with 15 bases between. CDR3 length equals 14 residues. The CDR3 nucleotides are TGTGCCAGCAGCCCCCTTTGGGGCCCTAACGAGCAGTACTTC. Its protein product is CASSPLWGPNEQYF.

V gene TRBV6-5 combines with J gene TRBJ1-5; 9 nucleotides match TRBD1. Per the germline V gene, CDR1 is MNHEY and CDR2 is SVGAGI. This CDR3 comprises 15 residues. Losses at the gene ends were 6 bases for V and 2 bases for J; bases not matched to a gene: 5. DNA for the CDR3: TGTGCCAGCAGCGGGGGACAGGGCGGCAATCAGCCCCAGCATTTT. Residues: CASSGGQGGNQPQHF.

The DNA of the CDR3 is TGTGCCAGCTCACCATCCCTTAGCAATCAGCCCCAGCATTTT. Amino acid sequence: CASSPSLSNQPQHF. This rearrangement joins TRBV18 to TRBJ1-5; D not certain. Germline-derived CDR1 and CDR2 are KGHSH and LQKENI. CDR3 length equals 14 residues. V lost 2 bases to trimming and J lost 0 bases, with 5 bases between them.

The rearrangement links TRBV11-2 to TRBJ2-7; 13 bases line up with TRBD2. CDR1 and CDR2 from the germline V gene are SGHAT and FQNNGV. The CDR3 loop spans 18 amino acids. J gave up 5 bases and V 5 bases, and 15 bases lay outside the gene matches. CDR3: CASSRTSGRAQVKNEQYF. The CDR3 coding sequence is TGTGCCAGCAGCAGAACTAGCGGGAGGGCTCAGGTGAAGAACGAGCAGTACTTC. The variable domain in full, completed from reference TRBV11-2 and TRBJ2-7, reads EAGVAQSPRYKIIEKRQSVAFWCNPISGHATLYWYQQILGQGPKLLIQFQNNGVVDDSQLPKDRFSAERLKGVDSTLKIQPAKLEDSAVYLCASSRTSGRAQVKNEQYFGPGTRLTVT.

The V and J genes are TRBV6-6 and TRBJ2-6; 11 bases match TRBD1. Germline values: CDR1 MNHNY, CDR2 SVGAGI (reference sequence). CDR3 length: 14 amino acids. Trimming at V came to 11 bases and at J to 2 bases, leaving 2 bases not matched to a gene. In DNA, the CDR3 is TGTGCCGGACAGGGGGCTACTGGGGCCAACGTCCTGACTTTC. Amino acids: CAGQGATGANVLTF.

The chain couples TRBV27 to TRBJ1-1, with 10 bases aligning to TRBD1. The CDR3 length is 14 residues. V lost 7 bases to trimming and J lost 3 bases; unmatched junction nucleotides: 5. Germline loops: CDR1 MNHEY, CDR2 SMNVEV (reference sequence). CDR3: CASKGQGSDTEAFF. For the CDR3, the DNA is TGTGCCAGCAAGGGACAGGGGTCGGACACTGAAGCTTTCTTT.

The V gene is TRBV5-4, the J gene TRBJ1-1, with D possibly matching TRBD1 (5 bases). The CDR3 contains 15 residues. Germline-derived CDR1 and CDR2 are SGHNT and YYREEE (reference sequence). Trimming took 6 bases from V and 0 from J, leaving 15 bases between them. CDR3 DNA: TGTGCCAGCACCACTGGGGGGAATTTGAACACTGAAGCTTTCTTT. Amino acid sequence: CASTTGGNLNTEAFF.

The rearrangement uses TRBV18 and TRBJ1-2; 8 bases line up with TRBD1. The V segment lost 0 bases and the J segment 6 bases; nucleotides outside the gene matches: 0. Germline V gene sequence: CDR1 KGHSH, CDR2 LQKENI. This CDR3 has 13 amino acids. The CDR3 DNA reads TGTGCCAGCTCACCACCGACAGGGGATGGCTACACCTTC. Translated, it gives CASSPPTGDGYTF.

This clone has only one observation. The chain carries TRBV3-1 (or the pseudogene TRBV3-2) and TRBJ2-7; 7 nucleotides match TRBD2. The CDR3 sequence is 16 residues long. The V gene end was trimmed by 5 bases and the J gene end by 0 bases; junction bases not matched to a gene: 10. CDR1 LGHDT and CDR2 YNNKEL come from the germline V gene (reference sequence). CDR3 sequence reads: CASSKEAGSPSYEQYF. CDR3 in DNA: TGTGCCAGCAGCAAGGAAGCGGGAAGCCCCTCCTACGAGCAGTACTTC.

This chain connects TRBV7-2 to TRBJ2-1, with no clear D. This CDR3 is 13 amino acids long. The ends were cut back, 5 bases at V and 9 bases at J, with 14 bases in the middle. The V gene's germline CDR1 is SGHTA and CDR2 FQGNSA. The CDR3 nucleotides read TGTGCCAGCAGCCCCCGGGTTAATAGTGAGCAGTTCTTC. It specifies CASSPRVNSEQFF.

The rearrangement uses TRBV20-1 and TRBJ2-1; 9 positions agree with TRBD1. V dropped 3 bases and J dropped 5; count of bases not matched to a gene: 8. The CDR3 has 15 amino acids. CDR1 is DFQATT, CDR2 SNEGSKA, per germline (reference sequence). CDR3 DNA: TGCAGTGCTAGTGGGGCCGGGACAGGGCACAATGAGCAGTTCTTC. It specifies CSASGAGTGHNEQFF.